Given below is one T cell receptor beta chain in context. What it binds is not known. PCR amplification relied on 60 Vbeta primers (plus 13 Jbeta primers). As handled by the study authors: An analysis performed later counted 81 million or so unique TCR beta chains (approximately 12 million of them shared). The assay was immunoSEQ multiplex PCR, and TCRdb's table has in-frame clones only and misses some. V, J and clone size reflect that table, while D and trimming were determined from the DNA. This table has roughly 110,000 clones, 82% appearing once. The data were taken from a study of cytomegalovirus exposure and HLA in healthy donors. V was shortened by 2 bases and J by 2 bases, with 6 bases between the two germline ends. Germline V lookup: CDR1 MGHDK, CDR2 SYGVNS. The CDR3 sequence is 13 residues long. Regarding the study as a whole: 150 to 200 TCR beta chains were listed as cytomegalovirus-associated. Later work found that TCR association rates differed between HLA loci; DRB1 had the most and HLA-C the fewest.

This chain connects TRBV25-1 to TRBJ1-1, with D hard to call. The sequence derives from a man younger than 45 in good health and CMV-seropositive. The sequenced sample was PBMCs. The CDR3 loop reads CASSEQFNTEAFF. The CDR3 coding sequence is TGTGCCAGCAGTGAACAGTTTAACACTGAAGCTTTCTTT.